These 9 T cell receptor beta chains share one sample of origin, sequenced in a study of blood T cell repertoires in COVID-19. Measured with immunoSEQ multiplex PCR; TCRdb has only the in-frame clones, and not every one. The repertoire holds over 150,000 clones, with roughly four fifths as singletons. The sample consisted of peripheral blood. Receptors were obtained from a woman between 65 and 79 years old with COVID-19, enrolled during active disease.

The chain carries TRBV2 and TRBJ2-4; D ambiguous. CDR1 and CDR2 (germline): SNHLY, FYNNEI. Trimming took off 6 bases at V and 0 bases at J, with 15 bases between the two ends. This CDR3 spans 16 amino acids. The CDR3 sequence is CASSPMTPGAKNIQYF. The CDR3 coding sequence is TGTGCCAGCAGCCCGATGACACCTGGAGCCAAAAACATTCAGTACTTC.

This clone was counted at least ten times. CDR3 bases: TGTGCCAGCAGTGAAAACTATGAGCCCCAGCATTTT. It specifies CASSENYEPQHF. This sequence joins TRBV2 and TRBJ1-5; no clear D. V was pared by 2 bases and J by 8 bases, with 7 bases between. Germline values: CDR1 SNHLY, CDR2 FYNNEI. The CDR3 spans 12 residues.

The chain recombines TRBV10-3 with TRBJ1-5; D not certain. Trimming cost V 10 bases and J 5 bases, with 12 bases left between them. The V gene's germline CDR1 is ENHRY and CDR2 SYGVKD. This CDR3 is 12 amino acids long. CDR3 nucleotide sequence: TGTGCCACTACCCCTGGTGATCAGCCCCAGCATTTT. It translates to CATTPGDQPQHF.

The J gene is TRBJ2-5, the V gene TRBV5-1; D is uncertain. Germline assignment: CDR1 SGHRS and CDR2 YFSETQ. Trimming took off 2 bases at V and 5 bases at J, with 7 bases between the two ends. This CDR3 spans 12 amino acids. The DNA for the CDR3 is TGCGCCAGCAGCTTACGAGTGGAGACCCAGTACTTC. Its protein is CASSLRVETQYF.

The chain couples TRBV4-3 to TRBJ2-1, with 10 bases identical to TRBD1. The V gene end was trimmed by 4 bases and the J gene end by 4 bases; junction bases not matched to a gene: 4. The germline gives CDR1 LGHNA, CDR2 YSLEER. The CDR3 spans 15 residues. Here the CDR3 reads CASSLRQGAYNEQFF. The CDR3 bases are TGCGCCAGCAGCCTTCGACAGGGGGCGTACAATGAGCAGTTCTTC.

This clone was counted between two and nine times. The chain links TRBV15 to TRBJ2-3; D unresolved. Germline CDR1 and CDR2: LNHNV and YYDKDF (reference sequence). The V gene lost 1 base and the J gene lost 1 base, with 6 bases spanning the gap. The CDR3 is 14 amino acids. Here the CDR3 reads CATSRVAGTDTQYF. In DNA form, the CDR3 reads TGTGCCACCAGCAGAGTAGCTGGCACAGATACGCAGTATTTT.

This chain's CDR3 is CASRPLRVNYGYTF. The CDR3 coding sequence is TGTGCCAGCAGACCCCTCAGGGTAAACTATGGCTACACCTTC. The V and J genes are TRBV27 and TRBJ1-2; D may be TRBD1 (5 bases). Germline V gene sequence: CDR1 MNHEY, CDR2 SMNVEV (reference sequence). This CDR3 is built from 14 residues. The V end was cut by 6 bases, the J end by 2 bases, with 13 bases between.

The CDR3 loop reads CASSPRQGNQPQHF. For the CDR3, the DNA is TGTGCCAGCAGCCCGAGACAGGGGAATCAGCCCCAGCATTTT. This chain connects TRBV7-2 to TRBJ1-5, with TRBD1 matching 8 bases. This CDR3 spans 14 amino acids. Germline V CDR1 and CDR2: SGHTA, FQGNSA. Trimming cost V 5 bases and J 4 bases; bases outside gene matches: 4.

The CDR3 region has the DNA TGTGCCAGCCACCCGCCCTCGGGTGAAAAACTGTTTTTT. This gives the protein CASHPPSGEKLFF. This rearrangement joins TRBV18 to TRBJ1-4; unclear D gene. The V end lost 8 bases, the J end lost 7 bases, and 14 bases lay between the germline ends. The CDR3 loop spans 13 amino acids. CDR1 and CDR2 (germline): KGHSH, LQKENI.